This T cell receptor (beta chain) was identified during a study of blood T cell repertoires in COVID-19. Overall study context: Researchers got acute and convalescent COVID-19 samples from the United States, Italy and Spain.

The CDR3 runs 15 residues. Germline CDR1 and CDR2: LNHDA and SQIVND (reference sequence). V lost 5 bases, J lost 0 bases, and 13 bases lay in between. Authors' analysis steps: How many nucleated cells were present was estimated from reference gene primer amplification. Libraries were prepared by immunoSEQ multiplex PCR; TCRdb keeps only in-frame clonotypes and omits some of them. V, J and clone size derive from that table, while D and trimming were established from the DNA sequence. The data show 200,000 to 250,000 clones, 82% seen once. The source material was peripheral blood. This chain uses TRBV19 with TRBJ1-1; TRBD1 is a possible D gene (5 bases). This TCR was sampled from a woman older than 75 with acute or convalescent COVID-19. The CDR3 sequence: CASSPPGLMNTEAFF. The CDR3 nucleotides read TGTGCCAGTAGTCCCCCGGGACTTATGAACACTGAAGCTTTCTTT.